These T cell receptor beta chains were read from a single sample in a study of early T cells in non-severe SARS-CoV-2 infection. TCRdb reprocessed the 5' RACE reads with MiXCR, giving one entry per CDR3 protein. The repertoire includes around 40,000 distinct CDR3 sequences, 11% of them detected once, and 20% to 25% sits in the top ten. Material for sequencing was whole blood. The receptor set was obtained from an adult who was a healthcare worker with PCR-confirmed SARS-CoV-2 infection or an uninfected control (not recorded which). CDR3s include the opening cysteine and the closing phenylalanine or tryptophan. D genes are given only for firm matches. Clone size, where shown, is once, few, many, or a class for clones that have expanded.

j_call,d_call,v_call,clone_size,cdr3_nt,cdr3_aa
TRBJ1-2,.,TRBV5-4,few,TGTGCCAGCAGCTTGTCGCTTTCCGGGTCGTATGGCTACACCTTC,CASSLSLSGSYGYTF
TRBJ2-1,.,TRBV20-1,many,TGCAGTGCTAGAAACCCTACTCATTCGAATGAGCAGTTCTTC,CSARNPTHSNEQFF
TRBJ2-1,.,TRBV9,few,TGTGCCAGCAGCGTAGACGAGACAATCAATGAGCAGTTCTTC,CASSVDETINEQFF
TRBJ2-6,.,TRBV30,many,TGTGCCTGGAGCCAGGGACTCTCTGGGGCCAACGTCCTGACTTTC,CAWSQGLSGANVLTF
TRBJ1-1,.,TRBV28,many,TGTGCCAGCAGTTTATGGGGGCGAGGCACTGAAGCTTTCTTT,CASSLWGRGTEAFF
TRBJ2-1,.,TRBV20-1,many,TGCAGTGCTAGAGATCGTGGACAGTCTTACAATGAGCAGTTCTTC,CSARDRGQSYNEQFF
TRBJ2-3,.,TRBV19,few,TGTGCCAGTAGTATGGTCTCAGATACGCAGTATTTT,CASSMVSDTQYF
TRBJ2-5,.,TRBV29-1,many,TGCAGCGTGGGGGGGCCGCAAGAGACCCAGTACTTC,CSVGGPQETQYF
TRBJ1-2,TRBD1,TRBV28,few,TGTGCCAGCAGTTCACTAGGGGGCGAACGGGGCTACACCTTC,CASSSLGGERGYTF
TRBJ2-5,TRBD1,TRBV29-1,few,TGCAGCGTAACTCCCCGACAGGGATCGGCTGTGACCCAGTACTTC,CSVTPRQGSAVTQYF
TRBJ2-2,.,TRBV10-2,many,TGCGCCAGCAGTGATAGAGGCAGGACGAACACCGGGGAGCTGTTTTTT,CASSDRGRTNTGELFF
TRBJ2-5,TRBD1,TRBV7-2,many,TGTGCCAGCAGCCCTCAGGGGGATTTCCAAGAGGCCCAGTACTTC,CASSPQGDFQEAQYF
TRBJ1-1,.,TRBV2,many,TGTGCCAGAGGGGGGACTGAAGCTTTCTTT,CARGGTEAFF
TRBJ2-1,.,TRBV7-2,many,TGTGCCAGCAGCTGGGGAGCAGGGAGGATCCACCATGAGCAGTTCTTC,CASSWGAGRIHHEQFF
TRBJ1-1,.,TRBV30,medium-sized,TGTGCCTGGAGTATGGGACGGGAGAACACTGAAGCTTTCTTT,CAWSMGRENTEAFF
TRBJ2-5,.,TRBV4-3,few,TGCGCCAGCAGCCAAGATACCGGGGAACAAGAGACCCAGTACTTC,CASSQDTGEQETQYF
TRBJ1-5,.,TRBV7-8,many,TGTGCCAGCAGCTTAGACGATATGGGGGGACAGCCCCAGCATTTT,CASSLDDMGGQPQHF
TRBJ2-7,.,TRBV6-5,many,TGTGCCAGCAGTTACTCTGGCCAGATCCCTCCCTACGAGCAGTACTTC,CASSYSGQIPPYEQYF
TRBJ2-3,.,TRBV19,once,TGTGCCAGTAGTATAGCGGCAGATACGCAGTATTTT,CASSIAADTQYF
TRBJ2-1,.,TRBV28,many,TGTGCCAGCAGCTTCCGGGGACGGAGCTCCTACAATGAGCAGTTCTTC,CASSFRGRSSYNEQFF
TRBJ1-1,.,TRBV29-1,few,TGCAGCGTTCAGGGAATGAACACTGAAGCTTTCTTT,CSVQGMNTEAFF
TRBJ2-7,.,TRBV4-2,many,TGTGCCAGCAGCCGGGGCGGCGGTGCGGGGAACGAGCAGTACTTC,CASSRGGGAGNEQYF
TRBJ2-7,.,TRBV18,.,TGTGCCAGCTCACTTCTGAGAACTACGAAGACACTGGGGGAGCAGTACTTC,CASSLLRTTKTLGEQYF
TRBJ2-2,TRBD2,TRBV9,few,TGTGCCAGCAGCGAACCGGGACTAGCGGGAGTGAGCACCGGGGAGCTGTTTTTT,CASSEPGLAGVSTGELFF
TRBJ1-1,.,TRBV27,.,TGTGCCAGCAGGCCTGGACCCTTAATGGCCACTGAAGCTTTCTTT,CASRPGPLMATEAFF
TRBJ1-1,.,TRBV7-9,many,TGTGCCAGCAGCGGACGGACAGCCTTGAACACTGAAGCTTTCTTT,CASSGRTALNTEAFF
TRBJ1-1,.,TRBV6-5,many,TGTGCCAGCAGTTACATGTCAGGGAACGGACGTCCTGAAGCTTTCTTT,CASSYMSGNGRPEAFF
TRBJ1-1,.,TRBV28,many,TGTGCCAGCGGACAGTCACGAGAAGCTTTCTTT,CASGQSREAFF
TRBJ1-2,.,TRBV15,many,TGTGCCACCAGCAGAGATCTTGGCAGGGACTATGGCTACACCTTC,CATSRDLGRDYGYTF
TRBJ2-7,.,TRBV7-2,.,TGTGCCAGCAGCCCTGGCCCAACGTACGAGCAGTACTTC,CASSPGPTYEQYF
TRBJ2-7,TRBD2,TRBV5-6,many,TGTGCCAGCAGCCCCGGACTAGCGGGTAGATACGAGCAGTACTTC,CASSPGLAGRYEQYF